This TCR beta chain came from a study of sequential checkpoint blockade in melanoma. Overall study: Randomization was 1:1 between first-line nivolumab→ipilimumab and ipilimumab→nivolumab.

This clone appeared a single time. Documented treatment: randomized to nivolumab then ipilimumab (arm A) or the reverse (arm B). Patients had received no earlier DNA-damaging chemotherapy. Sorted cells were live CD3+CD8+, lacking CD19 and CD56, from PBMCs. TCRdb's table, derived via immunoSEQ multiplex PCR, lists solely in-frame clones and lacks some. The sample contains under 20,000 clones, roughly three quarters of which appear only once. CDR1 and CDR2 from the germline V gene are SGDLS and YYNGEE. CDR3 length: 18 residues. With 1 base clipped from V and 9 bases from J, the junction kept 14 bases outside the gene matches.

The specimen was CD8+ T cells sorted from blood (inferred from file names), collected from a patient given nivolumab and ipilimumab in sequence. The sequence was obtained from a human donor with melanoma. This chain uses TRBV9 with TRBJ2-1, with TRBD2 matching over 12 bases. CDR3 sequence reads: CASSVNLLASGRAFEQFF. The CDR3 DNA follows: TGTGCCAGCAGCGTAAACCTCTTAGCTAGCGGGAGGGCCTTTGAGCAGTTCTTC.